This T cell receptor beta chain was identified in a study of chemoradiotherapy in HPV16-positive cancers. Trimming cost V 7 bases and J 0 bases, with 13 bases left between them. CDR1 and CDR2 (germline): LNHDA, SQIVND (reference sequence). This CDR3 spans 15 amino acids. Assay used: immunoSEQ multiplex PCR; TCRdb lists only in-frame clones, some missing. The sample consists of roughly 11,000 clones, approximately 78% of them appearing once. This receptor was obtained from a human donor with HPV-associated anogenital cancer. This sample was taken from a patient who underwent chemoradiotherapy. The J gene is TRBJ1-5, the V gene TRBV19; D gene uncertain. DNA of the CDR3: TGTGCCAGTACCCCCCAGGAGGTTAGCAATCAGCCCCAGCATTTT. Translating it yields CASTPQEVSNQPQHF.